The 2 T cell receptor beta chains below all came from one sample that was sequenced in a study of OX40 agonist ivuxolimab in advanced cancers. The method was immunoSEQ multiplex PCR; TCRdb's version includes in-frame clones alone and lacks a portion of them. Here the sample spans some 60,000 clones, roughly 86% being singletons. The input for sequencing was CD4+ or CD8+ T cells sorted from blood, taken in a trial of the OX40 agonist ivuxolimab. These receptor sequences come from an adult with an advanced solid tumor such as melanoma, head and neck, liver or kidney cancer.

The V gene is TRBV6-1, the J gene TRBJ1-5; D unclear. CDR1 and CDR2 from the germline V gene are MNHNS and SASEGT. The CDR3 covers 13 residues. V shed 1 base and J shed 0 bases, with 1 base lying between them. The CDR3 here is CASSEVSNQPQHF. The CDR3 DNA sequence: TGTGCCAGCAGTGAAGTTAGCAATCAGCCCCAGCATTTT.

This chain uses TRBV5-1 with TRBJ2-3; 8 bases line up with TRBD1. The CDR3 is 15 residues long. J lost 6 bases, V lost 2 bases, and 8 bases had no gene match. The V gene's germline CDR1 is SGHRS and CDR2 YFSETQ. CDR3 residues: CASSLGQGARDTQYF. As DNA, the CDR3 is TGCGCCAGCAGCTTAGGGCAGGGGGCGCGTGATACGCAGTATTTT. The whole variable domain, filled in from reference TRBV5-1 and TRBJ2-3, reads KAGVTQTPRYLIKTRGQQVTLSCSPISGHRSVSWYQQTPGQGLQFLFEYFSETQRNKGNFPGRFSGRQFSNSRSEMNVSTLELGDSALYLCASSLGQGARDTQYFGPGTRLTVL.